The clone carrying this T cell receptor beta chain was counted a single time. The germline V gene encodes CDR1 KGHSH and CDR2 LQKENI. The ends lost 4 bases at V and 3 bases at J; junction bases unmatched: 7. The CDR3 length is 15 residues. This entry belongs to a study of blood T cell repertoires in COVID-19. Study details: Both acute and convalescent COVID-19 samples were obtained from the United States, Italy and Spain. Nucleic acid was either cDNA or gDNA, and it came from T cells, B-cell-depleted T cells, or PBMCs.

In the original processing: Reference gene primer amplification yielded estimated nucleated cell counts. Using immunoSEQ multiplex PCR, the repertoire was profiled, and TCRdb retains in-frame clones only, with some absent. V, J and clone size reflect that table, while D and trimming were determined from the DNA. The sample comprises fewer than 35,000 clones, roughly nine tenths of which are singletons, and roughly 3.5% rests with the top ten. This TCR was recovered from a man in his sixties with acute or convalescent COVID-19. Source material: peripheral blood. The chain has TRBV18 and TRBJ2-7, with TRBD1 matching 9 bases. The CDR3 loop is CASSLQTGGFYEQYF. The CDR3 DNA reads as TGTGCCAGCTCACTACAGACAGGGGGTTTCTACGAGCAGTACTTC. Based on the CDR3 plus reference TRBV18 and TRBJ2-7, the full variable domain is NAGVMQNPRHLVRRRGQEARLRCSPMKGHSHVYWYRQLPEEGLKFMVYLQKENIIDESGMPKERFSAEFPKEGPSILRIQQVVRGDSAAYFCASSLQTGGFYEQYFGPGTRLTVT.